A selection of T cell receptor beta chains follows, all from one sample in a study of regulatory T cells in long-lasting Graves disease. MiXCR was run by TCRdb on the multiplex PCR reads, yielding one entry per CDR3 protein. The table has 400,000 to 500,000 distinct CDR3 sequences, roughly 20% seen once; the top ten hold about 7.8%. Sample: peripheral blood mononuclear cells (PBMCs), taken when the disease was refractory, from a patient treated with antithyroid drugs. The receptor source for this set is a female donor with Graves disease. Each CDR3 is given with its conserved first and last residue. The D gene is left open where the match is weak. The size entry is marked missing in some rows and otherwise reads once, few, many or a size class.

j_gene: TRBJ2-7; v_gene: TRBV11-2; abundance: many; d_gene: NA; CDR3aa: CASSFISGLYEQYF; CDR3nt: TGTGCCAGCAGCTTCATAAGCGGGCTCTACGAGCAGTACTTC
j_gene: TRBJ1-2; v_gene: TRBV3-1; abundance: many; d_gene: TRBD1; CDR3aa: CASSQGVGQGRFGYTF; CDR3nt: TGTGCCAGCAGCCAAGGGGTAGGACAGGGGCGATTTGGCTACACCTTC
j_gene: TRBJ2-7; v_gene: TRBV15; abundance: many; d_gene: NA; CDR3aa: CATSRDLGGRSNEQYF; CDR3nt: TGTGCCACCAGCAGAGATCTCGGGGGGCGCAGCAACGAGCAGTACTTC
j_gene: TRBJ2-7; v_gene: TRBV6-1; abundance: many; d_gene: TRBD2; CDR3aa: CASSDVGGLGYEQYF; CDR3nt: TGTGCCAGCAGTGATGTGGGAGGGCTAGGGTACGAGCAGTACTTC
j_gene: TRBJ1-2; v_gene: TRBV28; abundance: many; d_gene: TRBD1; CDR3aa: CASSFARGGAGYGYTF; CDR3nt: TGTGCCAGCAGTTTCGCGCGAGGGGGCGCCGGTTATGGCTACACCTTC
j_gene: TRBJ2-7; v_gene: TRBV19; abundance: few; d_gene: NA; CDR3aa: CATGTNPYEQYF; CDR3nt: TGTGCCACCGGGACCAACCCCTACGAGCAGTACTTC
j_gene: TRBJ2-7; v_gene: TRBV11-2; abundance: NA; d_gene: NA; CDR3aa: CASSLTTGAPEQYF; CDR3nt: TGTGCCAGCAGCTTGACCACCGGGGCACCCGAGCAGTACTTC
j_gene: TRBJ1-4; v_gene: TRBV4-1; abundance: few; d_gene: NA; CDR3aa: CASSQGVVEKLFF; CDR3nt: TGCGCCAGCAGCCAAGGGGTCGTTGAAAAACTGTTTTTT
j_gene: TRBJ1-1; v_gene: TRBV5-1; abundance: many; d_gene: NA; CDR3aa: CASSTGRGTEAFF; CDR3nt: TGCGCCAGCAGCACCGGAAGGGGCACTGAAGCTTTCTTT
j_gene: TRBJ2-5; v_gene: TRBV12-3/TRBV12-4; abundance: many; d_gene: TRBD1; CDR3aa: CASSPLTGERKPQETQYF; CDR3nt: TGTGCCAGCAGTCCTCTGACAGGGGAGAGGAAGCCGCAAGAGACCCAGTACTTC
j_gene: TRBJ2-7; v_gene: TRBV6-2/TRBV6-3; abundance: NA; d_gene: TRBD2; CDR3aa: CASTRSLASYEQYF; CDR3nt: TGTGCCAGCACCCGCTCACTAGCGTCCTACGAGCAGTACTTC
j_gene: TRBJ2-1; v_gene: TRBV6-1; abundance: few; d_gene: TRBD2; CDR3aa: CASSLSSGASGRHEQFF; CDR3nt: TGTGCCAGCAGCCTCTCGAGCGGGGCTAGCGGGAGGCACGAGCAGTTCTTC
j_gene: TRBJ1-1; v_gene: TRBV29-1; abundance: few; d_gene: TRBD1; CDR3aa: CSVAGTGGTEAFF; CDR3nt: TGCAGCGTTGCAGGGACAGGGGGCACTGAAGCTTTCTTT
j_gene: TRBJ2-7; v_gene: TRBV29-1; abundance: NA; d_gene: NA; CDR3aa: CSVGDPDSYEQYF; CDR3nt: TGCAGCGTTGGTGACCCGGACTCCTACGAGCAGTACTTC
j_gene: TRBJ2-5; v_gene: TRBV7-9; abundance: few; d_gene: TRBD2; CDR3aa: CASSLGLAGAQYF; CDR3nt: TGTGCCAGCAGCCTGGGACTAGCGGGGGCACAGTACTTC
j_gene: TRBJ2-7; v_gene: TRBV12-3/TRBV12-4; abundance: many; d_gene: NA; CDR3aa: CASRQNSLPTSYEQYF; CDR3nt: TGTGCCAGCAGGCAAAACAGTTTACCCACCTCCTACGAGCAGTACTTC
j_gene: TRBJ2-7; v_gene: TRBV12-3/TRBV12-4; abundance: few; d_gene: NA; CDR3aa: CASSYMATYGSGEQYF; CDR3nt: TGTGCCAGCAGTTACATGGCTACATATGGATCGGGCGAGCAGTACTTC
j_gene: TRBJ1-6; v_gene: TRBV25-1; abundance: few; d_gene: NA; CDR3aa: CASWGTGKDSPLHF; CDR3nt: TGTGCCAGCTGGGGTACAGGGAAGGACTCACCCCTCCACTTT
j_gene: TRBJ2-7; v_gene: TRBV5-1; abundance: NA; d_gene: NA; CDR3aa: CASSLKSHSYEQYF; CDR3nt: TGCGCCAGCAGCTTAAAGTCCCACTCCTACGAGCAGTACTTC
j_gene: TRBJ2-7; v_gene: TRBV20-1; abundance: NA; d_gene: TRBD2; CDR3aa: CSARDRTSGAYEQYF; CDR3nt: TGCAGTGCTAGAGATAGGACTAGCGGAGCCTACGAGCAGTACTTC
j_gene: TRBJ1-5; v_gene: TRBV28; abundance: many; d_gene: NA; CDR3aa: CASSLLGYQPQHF; CDR3nt: TGTGCCAGCAGTTTGTTGGGGTATCAGCCCCAGCATTTT
j_gene: TRBJ2-5; v_gene: TRBV12-3/TRBV12-4; abundance: many; d_gene: NA; CDR3aa: CASSLGGAEVGETQYF; CDR3nt: TGTGCCAGCAGTTTGGGCGGGGCAGAGGTGGGGGAGACCCAGTACTTC
j_gene: TRBJ2-5; v_gene: TRBV28; abundance: many; d_gene: NA; CDR3aa: CASSLVPAEETQYF; CDR3nt: TGTGCCAGCAGTTTGGTGCCTGCGGAGGAGACCCAGTACTTC
j_gene: TRBJ1-1; v_gene: TRBV3-1; abundance: NA; d_gene: TRBD1; CDR3aa: CASSRETGGPAFF; CDR3nt: TGTGCCAGCAGCCGGGAAACAGGGGGCCCCGCTTTCTTT
j_gene: TRBJ2-5; v_gene: TRBV5-6; abundance: few; d_gene: TRBD1; CDR3aa: CASSLVGPRDREDQETQYF; CDR3nt: TGTGCCAGCAGCTTGGTCGGCCCGCGGGACAGGGAAGACCAAGAGACCCAGTACTTC
j_gene: TRBJ1-1; v_gene: TRBV29-1; abundance: few; d_gene: TRBD1; CDR3aa: CSTRQGEARNTEAFF; CDR3nt: TGCAGCACCCGACAGGGAGAGGCCCGGAACACTGAAGCTTTCTTT
j_gene: TRBJ1-5; v_gene: TRBV3-1; abundance: NA; d_gene: NA; CDR3aa: CASSQDLNRNQPQHF; CDR3nt: TGTGCCAGCAGCCAAGATCTAAACCGTAATCAGCCCCAGCATTTT
j_gene: TRBJ2-5; v_gene: TRBV6-1; abundance: NA; d_gene: NA; CDR3aa: CASSEVPRGEETQYF; CDR3nt: TGTGCCAGCAGTGAAGTCCCACGGGGAGAAGAGACCCAGTACTTC
j_gene: TRBJ2-5; v_gene: TRBV29-1; abundance: many; d_gene: NA; CDR3aa: CSVETPNQETQYF; CDR3nt: TGCAGCGTTGAAACGCCTAATCAAGAGACCCAGTACTTC
j_gene: TRBJ1-1; v_gene: TRBV6-1; abundance: many; d_gene: NA; CDR3aa: CASSELFLNTEAFF; CDR3nt: TGTGCCAGCAGTGAACTTTTCTTGAACACTGAAGCTTTCTTT
j_gene: TRBJ2-1; v_gene: TRBV25-1; abundance: NA; d_gene: NA; CDR3aa: CASSETDLSRADSNEQFF; CDR3nt: TGTGCCAGCAGTGAAACAGATCTGTCCAGGGCCGATTCCAATGAGCAGTTCTTC
j_gene: TRBJ2-2; v_gene: TRBV11-3; abundance: few; d_gene: NA; CDR3aa: CASSPKAGGELFF; CDR3nt: TGTGCCAGCAGCCCTAAGGCCGGCGGGGAGCTGTTTTTT
j_gene: TRBJ2-3; v_gene: TRBV28; abundance: NA; d_gene: TRBD2; CDR3aa: CASSPITSASSSTDTQYF; CDR3nt: TGTGCCAGCAGTCCTATCACTAGCGCATCGTCTAGCACAGATACGCAGTATTTT
j_gene: TRBJ2-2; v_gene: TRBV7-9; abundance: NA; d_gene: TRBD1; CDR3aa: CASSPAPGTGGVAGELFF; CDR3nt: TGTGCCAGCAGCCCCGCCCCAGGGACAGGGGGCGTCGCCGGGGAGCTGTTTTTT
j_gene: TRBJ2-7; v_gene: TRBV7-9; abundance: NA; d_gene: NA; CDR3aa: CASSLSQGGRYEQYF; CDR3nt: TGTGCCAGCAGCTTAAGTCAGGGGGGAAGGTACGAGCAGTACTTC
j_gene: TRBJ2-5; v_gene: TRBV7-9; abundance: many; d_gene: NA; CDR3aa: CASAGTDYNQETQYF; CDR3nt: TGTGCCAGCGCCGGGACCGACTACAACCAAGAGACCCAGTACTTC
j_gene: TRBJ1-4; v_gene: TRBV7-9; abundance: NA; d_gene: NA; CDR3aa: CASSRNREKLFF; CDR3nt: TGTGCCAGCAGCCGAAATAGGGAGAAACTGTTTTTT
j_gene: TRBJ2-1; v_gene: TRBV7-2; abundance: few; d_gene: TRBD1; CDR3aa: CASSLRGQGIDEQFF; CDR3nt: TGTGCCAGCAGCTTAAGGGGACAGGGGATCGATGAGCAGTTCTTC
j_gene: TRBJ1-1; v_gene: TRBV15; abundance: many; d_gene: TRBD1; CDR3aa: CATSRGWTGGLNTEAFF; CDR3nt: TGTGCCACCAGCAGAGGTTGGACAGGAGGCCTGAACACTGAAGCTTTCTTT
j_gene: TRBJ2-5; v_gene: TRBV6-2/TRBV6-3; abundance: few; d_gene: TRBD2; CDR3aa: CASSYGLAGNQETQYF; CDR3nt: TGTGCCAGCAGTTACGGGCTAGCGGGGAACCAAGAGACCCAGTACTTC
j_gene: TRBJ1-3; v_gene: TRBV30; abundance: NA; d_gene: TRBD1; CDR3aa: CAVDRGNTIYF; CDR3nt: TGTGCCGTGGACAGGGGAAACACCATATATTTT
j_gene: TRBJ2-7; v_gene: TRBV20-1; abundance: many; d_gene: TRBD2; CDR3aa: CSARGREKYEQYF; CDR3nt: TGCAGTGCTAGAGGGCGGGAGAAGTACGAGCAGTACTTC
j_gene: TRBJ2-7; v_gene: TRBV28; abundance: many; d_gene: NA; CDR3aa: CASSPLGTSTYEQYF; CDR3nt: TGTGCCAGCAGTCCCCTCGGGACAAGTACCTACGAGCAGTACTTC
j_gene: TRBJ1-1; v_gene: TRBV19; abundance: few; d_gene: NA; CDR3aa: CASSNPGDTEAFF; CDR3nt: TGTGCCAGTTCTAACCCGGGGGACACTGAAGCTTTCTTT
j_gene: TRBJ2-3; v_gene: TRBV5-1; abundance: NA; d_gene: NA; CDR3aa: CASSLDVGVGSDTQYF; CDR3nt: TGCGCCAGCAGCTTGGATGTGGGAGTGGGATCAGATACGCAGTATTTT
j_gene: TRBJ2-4; v_gene: TRBV5-1; abundance: many; d_gene: NA; CDR3aa: CASSPTMQGMLAKNIQYF; CDR3nt: TGCGCCAGCAGCCCGACCATGCAGGGGATGCTAGCCAAAAACATTCAGTACTTC
j_gene: TRBJ2-7; v_gene: TRBV20-1; abundance: few; d_gene: NA; CDR3aa: CSARDRGGSLGEQYF; CDR3nt: TGCAGTGCTAGAGATCGCGGAGGGTCCCTGGGGGAGCAGTACTTC
j_gene: TRBJ2-7; v_gene: TRBV19; abundance: few; d_gene: TRBD2; CDR3aa: CASSIDLASGSYEQYF; CDR3nt: TGTGCCAGTAGTATAGATCTGGCTAGCGGGAGCTACGAGCAGTACTTC
j_gene: TRBJ2-2; v_gene: TRBV5-5; abundance: NA; d_gene: NA; CDR3aa: CASSFWAPGPGELFF; CDR3nt: TGTGCCAGCAGCTTCTGGGCCCCCGGTCCCGGGGAGCTGTTTTTT
j_gene: TRBJ2-7; v_gene: TRBV6-5; abundance: few; d_gene: NA; CDR3aa: CASSYFPGSGEQYF; CDR3nt: TGTGCCAGCAGTTACTTCCCAGGGAGTGGCGAGCAGTACTTC
j_gene: TRBJ2-5; v_gene: TRBV5-4; abundance: NA; d_gene: NA; CDR3aa: CASSLIGGETQYF; CDR3nt: TGTGCCAGCAGCTTAATTGGAGGAGAGACCCAGTACTTC
j_gene: TRBJ2-7; v_gene: TRBV7-2; abundance: many; d_gene: NA; CDR3aa: CASSLARAREQYF; CDR3nt: TGTGCCAGCAGCTTAGCCAGGGCTAGGGAGCAGTACTTC
j_gene: TRBJ1-1; v_gene: TRBV19; abundance: NA; d_gene: NA; CDR3aa: CASTQGRSTEAFF; CDR3nt: TGTGCCAGCACCCAGGGTAGAAGCACTGAAGCTTTCTTT
j_gene: TRBJ1-2; v_gene: TRBV6-2/TRBV6-3; abundance: few; d_gene: NA; CDR3aa: CASSYLLSFPYGYTF; CDR3nt: TGTGCCAGCAGTTACCTTCTATCGTTCCCGTATGGCTACACCTTC
j_gene: TRBJ1-4; v_gene: TRBV12-3/TRBV12-4; abundance: many; d_gene: TRBD1; CDR3aa: CASSRTGKIREGTPNEKLFF; CDR3nt: TGTGCCAGCAGTCGGACAGGGAAAATCCGAGAAGGTACGCCTAATGAAAAACTGTTTTTT
j_gene: TRBJ2-3; v_gene: TRBV28; abundance: many; d_gene: NA; CDR3aa: CASSLDMSGEFDTQYF; CDR3nt: TGTGCCAGCAGTTTAGATATGTCAGGGGAGTTTGATACGCAGTATTTT
j_gene: TRBJ2-5; v_gene: TRBV9; abundance: many; d_gene: NA; CDR3aa: CASSVDEGVQETQYF; CDR3nt: TGTGCCAGCAGCGTAGATGAGGGAGTCCAAGAGACCCAGTACTTC
j_gene: TRBJ2-7; v_gene: TRBV6-1; abundance: many; d_gene: NA; CDR3aa: CASTIGGPEQYF; CDR3nt: TGTGCCAGCACGATAGGCGGGCCTGAGCAGTACTTC
j_gene: TRBJ2-7; v_gene: TRBV5-1; abundance: many; d_gene: NA; CDR3aa: CASSLVGPSSYEQYF; CDR3nt: TGCGCCAGCAGCTTGGTCGGACCAAGCTCCTACGAGCAGTACTTC